The sequence of this T cell receptor beta chain was determined in a study of blood T cells in healthy people across ages. V lost 2 bases and J lost 0, with 11 bases in between. The CDR3 runs to 16 residues. Germline assignment: CDR1 MNHNS and CDR2 SASEGT. There are a few counts of this clonotype. Its antigen remains unidentified. It was with a sample-barcoded 5' primer and a J-beta primer mix that a second PCR of about 6 to 12 cycles was run. Each sample provided no less than 3 million CDR3-containing paired-end reads. MiXCR, run by TCRdb on the 5' RACE reads, gives a single entry per CDR3 protein. The table shows 1,300,000 or so distinct CDR3 sequences, with around 59% occurring only once. Study results and caveats: There were more naive CD4+ cells and higher diversity in long-lived donors than in aged donors. Roughly linearly, TCR beta diversity per million T cells fell as age increased.

This rearrangement joins TRBV6-1 to TRBJ2-1; D is unresolved. The TCR was taken from a man between 18 and 29 years old in good health. Material for sequencing was blood. CDR3 residues: CASSEPSDSSYNEQFF. In DNA, the CDR3 is TGTGCCAGCAGTGAACCCTCAGATAGCTCCTACAATGAGCAGTTCTTC.